Each of the 9 T cell receptor beta chains below was sequenced from the same sample in a study of blood T cell repertoires in COVID-19. Measured with immunoSEQ multiplex PCR; TCRdb has only the in-frame clones, and not every one. Of a few hundred thousand clones detected, 70% to 90% appear once; the ten largest clones hold approximately 4.2%. Sequences were obtained from PBMCs or T cells enriched from blood (not recorded which). These receptors were collected from a woman aged 30 to 39 who had recovered from COVID-19.

In nucleotides, the CDR3 is TGTGCCAGCAGCGGGGCGGGAGGCGCAGATACGCAGTATTTT. This sequence encodes CASSGAGGADTQYF. The V call is TRBV18, the J call TRBJ2-3, with TRBD2 identical over 8 bases. This CDR3 comprises 14 residues. Trimming at V came to 8 bases and at J to 4 bases, leaving 8 bases not matched to a gene. CDR1 and CDR2 from the germline V gene are KGHSH and LQKENI.

The gene calls are TRBV3-1 (or the pseudogene TRBV3-2) and TRBJ1-3; D is ambiguous. The germline gives CDR1 LGHDT, CDR2 YNNKEL (reference sequence). This CDR3 region has 16 residues. Trimming removed 1 base at V and 0 bases at J, with 10 bases between. This chain's CDR3 is CASSQGGTSSGNTIYF. CDR3 nucleotide sequence: TGTGCCAGCAGCCAAGGTGGCACTAGCTCTGGAAACACCATATATTTT.

The V gene is TRBV27, the J gene TRBJ1-5; 9 bases match TRBD1. The CDR3 has 20 residues. The V gene end was trimmed by 4 bases and the J gene end by 0 bases; junction bases not matched to a gene: 16. Germline values: CDR1 MNHEY, CDR2 SMNVEV (reference sequence). The CDR3, as DNA: TGTGCCAGCAGTTCTCGATACCCGACAGGGGGGACGGATAGCAATCAGCCCCAGCATTTT. This translates into CASSSRYPTGGTDSNQPQHF.

This clone came up once. This chain links TRBV2 with TRBJ2-7; 9 bases map to TRBD1. Germline-derived CDR1 and CDR2 are SNHLY and FYNNEI. The CDR3 contains 14 residues. The ends lost 7 bases at V and 6 bases at J; junction bases unmatched: 10. As DNA, the CDR3 is TGTGCCAGCACGGTTCGGGACAGGGCGTCCGAGCAGTACTTC. This translates into CASTVRDRASEQYF.

The gene calls are TRBV29-1 and TRBJ2-2; D is perhaps TRBD2 (6 bases). Germline V CDR1 and CDR2: SQVTM, ANQGSEA. V lost 4 bases to trimming and J lost 5 bases, with 17 bases between them. The CDR3 extends over 15 amino acids. Here the CDR3 DNA reads TGCAGCGTTGTAGCGGCAGGAGTCGGGACCGGGGAGCTGTTTTTT. The encoded protein is CSVVAAGVGTGELFF.

The genes are TRBV24-1 and TRBJ2-3; weak D call: TRBD2 (5 bases). The V end was cut by 3 bases, the J end by 0 bases, with 6 bases between. The CDR3 has 14 amino acids. CDR1 KGHDR and CDR2 SFDVKD come from the germline V gene. The CDR3 here is CATSDTGSTDTQYF. CDR3 nucleotides: TGTGCCACCAGTGATACGGGGAGCACAGATACGCAGTATTTT.

The chain joins TRBV6-1 to TRBJ1-1, with D unresolved. V was pared by 3 bases and J by 1 base, with 9 bases between. The CDR3 runs to 14 residues. Germline CDR1 is MNHNS and CDR2 is SASEGT. In DNA form, the CDR3 reads TGTGCCAGCAGTGAGAGGCCGCCGAACACTGAAGCTTTCTTT. Translating it yields CASSERPPNTEAFF.

CDR3 loop: CAIRRTPDTEAFF. In nucleotides, the CDR3 is TGTGCCATCAGGAGAACCCCGGACACTGAAGCTTTCTTT. V usage is TRBV10-3 and J usage is TRBJ1-1; D gene uncertain. This CDR3 has 13 residues. Deletions cut 6 bases from V and 3 bases from J, with 11 bases between. Per the germline V gene, CDR1 is ENHRY and CDR2 is SYGVKD.

V and J are TRBV19 and TRBJ1-1, with D uncertain. The CDR3 loop spans 17 amino acids. Germline V gene lookup returns CDR1 LNHDA and CDR2 SQIVND (reference sequence). V lost 7 bases to trimming and J lost 5 bases, with 26 bases between them. In DNA, the CDR3 is TGTGCCAGTACCTTTACTGGGGTGGGGTTACGGAGGACTGAAGCTTTCTTT. It codes for CASTFTGVGLRRTEAFF.